Detailed here is one T cell receptor (beta chain). This sample was included in a study of control samples from healthy donors and cancer patients. Using immunoSEQ multiplex PCR, the repertoire was profiled, and TCRdb retains in-frame clones only, with some absent. The sample has approximately 69,000 clones, roughly nine tenths seen once. The V end lost 6 bases, the J end lost 4 bases, and 13 bases lay between the germline ends. Per the germline V gene, CDR1 is LNHDA and CDR2 is SQIVND (reference sequence). The CDR3 is 14 residues long. This rearrangement joins TRBV19 to TRBJ2-1; a possible D gene is TRBD2 (6 bases). Sequenced sample: PBMCs. This TCR derives from a man in his 60s with colorectal cancer. CDR3 sequence: CASSPGLQYNEQFF. The CDR3 DNA reads TGTGCCAGTAGCCCGGGACTCCAATACAATGAGCAGTTCTTC. Variable domain in full (rest from reference TRBV19 and TRBJ2-1): DGGITQSPKYLFRKEGQNVTLSCEQNLNHDAMYWYRQDPGQGLRLIYYSQIVNDFQKGDIAEGYSVSREKKESFPLTVTSAQKNPTAFYLCASSPGLQYNEQFFGPGTRLTVL.